The 19 T cell receptor beta chains in this list originate from one sample, sequenced in a study of blood T cell repertoires in COVID-19. Some clones are missing from TCRdb's copy, which holds only in-frame ones; the method was immunoSEQ multiplex PCR. The sample holds hundreds of thousands of clones, 90% seen once. Source material: PBMCs or T cells enriched from blood (not recorded which). The receptor source for this set is a woman under 30 with acute COVID-19.

The CDR3, as DNA: TGTGCCAGCAGGGAGGGGATGAACACTGAAGCTTTCTTT. As protein: CASREGMNTEAFF. This chain uses TRBV28 with TRBJ1-1, with a weak D call TRBD1 (5 bases). Trimming took off 6 bases at V and 0 bases at J, with 8 bases between the two ends. CDR1 and CDR2 (germline): MDHEN, SYDVKM. The CDR3 runs to 13 residues.

The chain combines TRBV9 with TRBJ2-5, with 15 positions matching TRBD2. V was pared by 4 bases and J by 3 bases, with 4 bases of the junction left unmatched. Germline CDR1 reads SGDLS; CDR2 reads YYNGEE. The length of the CDR3 is 16 residues. The CDR3 spells CASSKGLAGGEETQYF. CDR3 nucleotides: TGTGCCAGCAGCAAAGGACTAGCGGGAGGGGAAGAGACCCAGTACTTC.

The J gene is TRBJ2-7, the V gene TRBV11-2; 8 nucleotides align to TRBD2. Per the germline V gene, CDR1 is SGHAT and CDR2 is FQNNGV. After removal of 6 bases from V and 11 bases from J, the junction contained 9 bases not matched to a gene. CDR3 length: 12 residues. CDR3: CASSNLLGLEYF. The CDR3 DNA sequence: TGTGCCAGCAGTAACCTTCTGGGACTAGAGTACTTC.

The rearrangement uses TRBV7-3 and TRBJ1-2; D perhaps matches TRBD1 (6 bases). Germline lookup yields CDR1 SGHTA and CDR2 FQGTGA. The CDR3 contains 15 residues. V lost 2 bases and J 4 bases, leaving 14 bases between the germline ends. For the CDR3, the DNA is TGTGCCAGCAGCTTACCGGGACAACCATTCTATGGCTACACCTTC. Encoded protein: CASSLPGQPFYGYTF. Based on the CDR3 plus reference TRBV7-3 and TRBJ1-2, the full variable domain is GAGVSQTPSNKVTEKGKYVELRCDPISGHTALYWYRQSLGQGPEFLIYFQGTGAADDSGLPNDRFFAVRPEGSVSTLKIQRTERGDSAVYLCASSLPGQPFYGYTFGSGTRLTVV.

The V call is TRBV19, the J call TRBJ1-1; possible D gene TRBD1, 5 bases. CDR1 LNHDA and CDR2 SQIVND come from the germline V gene (reference sequence). The CDR3 loop spans 12 amino acids. V lost 7 bases and J 5 bases, leaving 11 bases between the germline ends. Here the CDR3 DNA reads TGTGCCAGTAAATGGGGGGATACTGAAGCTTTCTTT. Translated, it gives CASKWGDTEAFF.

This clone was picked up one time. The junction departs from germline at one end; a sequencing error may be responsible. The V and J genes are TRBV11-2 and TRBJ1-5; 7 nucleotides match TRBD1. The CDR3 covers 13 residues. Germline CDR1 is SGHAT and CDR2 is FQNNGV. CDR3 sequence reads: CASSLATGTAQSF. The CDR3 nucleotides read TGTGCCAGCAGCTTAGCCACCGGGACAGCACAATCATTC.

V and J are TRBV27 and TRBJ1-5; weak D call: TRBD1 (6 bases). Trimming cost V 3 bases and J 1 base, with 19 bases left between them. The CDR3 length is 18 residues. CDR1 MNHEY and CDR2 SMNVEV come from the germline V gene (reference sequence). Here the CDR3 reads CASSLRGGRYTSNQPQHF. In DNA, the CDR3 is TGTGCCAGCAGTTTGAGGGGGGGAAGGTATACGAGCAATCAGCCCCAGCATTTT.

This rearrangement joins TRBV6-4 to TRBJ2-7; the match to TRBD2 covers 8 bases. With 6 bases clipped from V and 2 bases from J, the junction kept 9 bases outside the gene matches. The CDR3 is made up of 15 amino acids. The germline V gene encodes CDR1 MRHNA and CDR2 SNTAGT. As DNA, the CDR3 is TGTGCCAGCAGCATCGGGGCGGGAGGAACCTACGAGCAGTACTTC. Encoded protein: CASSIGAGGTYEQYF.

This clone was observed once. Other DNA sequences from this sample encode an identical CDR3 as well. The rearrangement uses TRBV5-6 and TRBJ2-7; D call uncertain. This CDR3 contains 12 residues. Deletions cut 0 bases from V and 4 bases from J, with 5 bases between. Germline V lookup: CDR1 SGHDT, CDR2 YYEEEE. CDR3 nucleotide sequence: TGTGCCAGCAGCTTGGTCAGTTACGAGCAGTACTTC. Translating it yields CASSLVSYEQYF. The whole variable domain, filled in from reference TRBV5-6 and TRBJ2-7, reads DAGVTQSPTHLIKTRGQQVTLRCSPKSGHDTVSWYQQALGQGPQFIFQYYEEEERQRGNFPDRFSGHQFPNYSSELNVNALLLGDSALYLCASSLVSYEQYFGPGTRLTVT.

The chain has TRBV30 and TRBJ1-2, with 8 bases matching TRBD1. Germline CDR1 reads GTSNPN; CDR2 reads SVGIG (reference sequence). Losses at the gene ends were 2 bases for V and 3 bases for J; bases not matched to a gene: 11. The CDR3 runs to 16 residues. The CDR3 protein is CAWSNGQGSQDYGYTF. For the CDR3, the DNA is TGTGCCTGGAGTAATGGACAGGGCAGCCAGGACTATGGCTACACCTTC.

The rearrangement uses TRBV5-8 and TRBJ1-5, with 9 bases matching TRBD1. Trimming at V came to 4 bases and at J to 2 bases, leaving 7 bases not matched to a gene. Germline V gives CDR1 SGHTS, CDR2 YDEGEE. The length of the CDR3 is 16 residues. CDR3 sequence: CASSAGQGGGNQPQHF. The DNA of the CDR3 is TGTGCCAGCAGCGCGGGACAGGGAGGGGGCAATCAGCCCCAGCATTTT.

The rearrangement joins TRBV29-1 to TRBJ1-1; no definite D call. The CDR3 runs to 14 residues. The ends were cut back, 6 bases at V and 1 base at J, with 15 bases in the middle. Per the germline V gene, CDR1 is SQVTM and CDR2 is ANQGSEA. CDR3 sequence (DNA): TGCAGCGTCGAAAAACACGAGGGGAACACTGAAGCTTTCTTT. Protein sequence: CSVEKHEGNTEAFF. Full variable domain (outside the CDR3, taken from reference TRBV29-1 and TRBJ1-1): SAVISQKPSRDICQRGTSLTIQCQVDSQVTMMFWYRQQPGQSLTLIATANQGSEATYESGFVIDKFPISRPNLTFSTLTVSNMSPEDSSIYLCSVEKHEGNTEAFFGQGTRLTVV.

The V gene is TRBV12-1, the J gene TRBJ2-7; the table's D call TRBD1 went unverified against the DNA. TRBV12-1 is a pseudogene locus. The CDR3 sequence is 13 residues long. The CDR3 DNA follows: TGTGCCAGCAGCCGGGACAGGTTAGACGAGCAGTACTTC. Its translation is CASSRDRLDEQYF.

The chain combines TRBV3-1 (or the pseudogene TRBV3-2) with TRBJ1-1; D might be TRBD1 (6 bases). With 1 base removed from V and 3 bases from J, the gap between germline ends came to 12 bases. The germline CDR1 and CDR2 sequences are LGHDT and YNNKEL (reference sequence). The CDR3 extends over 15 amino acids. The CDR3 nucleotides are TGTGCCAGCAGCCAAGTGACAGGATCGTACACTGAAGCTTTCTTT. It is translated as CASSQVTGSYTEAFF.

This chain uses TRBV10-3 with TRBJ2-1, with TRBD1 identical over 10 bases. Germline V gene data show CDR1 as ENHRY and CDR2 as SYGVKD. The CDR3 contains 16 residues. Losses at the gene ends were 2 bases for V and 4 bases for J; bases not matched to a gene: 5. The CDR3 DNA reads TGTGCCATCAGTGAGGCTGGACAGGGGGGGTACAATGAGCAGTTCTTC. Residues: CAISEAGQGGYNEQFF.

The rearrangement uses TRBV5-1 and TRBJ1-2, with a weak D call TRBD1 (5 bases). The CDR3 is 15 residues long. The V gene's germline CDR1 is SGHRS and CDR2 YFSETQ. V lost 4 bases to trimming and J lost 8 bases, with 21 bases between them. CDR3 amino acids: CASSPTLTGDGGYTF. The CDR3 bases are TGCGCCAGCAGCCCGACTTTAACAGGAGATGGGGGCTACACCTTC.

The J gene is TRBJ2-1, the V gene TRBV2, with TRBD2 as a possible D gene (5 bases). CDR1 and CDR2 (germline): SNHLY, FYNNEI. The V end lost 11 bases, the J end lost 2 bases, and 16 bases lay between the germline ends. CDR3 length: 14 amino acids. The CDR3 loop is CAFRGVLTYNEQFF. CDR3 sequence (DNA): TGTGCCTTTCGGGGAGTCTTAACCTACAATGAGCAGTTCTTC.

The chain has TRBV27 and TRBJ1-5, with 8 positions matching TRBD1. V was clipped by 5 bases and J by 0 bases; unmatched bases: 9. The CDR3 has 17 residues. Germline loops: CDR1 MNHEY, CDR2 SMNVEV (reference sequence). Here the CDR3 reads CASSPRQGPYSNQPQHF. The CDR3 nucleotides read TGTGCCAGCAGTCCGCGACAGGGGCCTTATAGCAATCAGCCCCAGCATTTT.

This clone was counted a single time. V and J are TRBV6-5 and TRBJ2-3, with 7 bases aligning to TRBD2. This CDR3 comprises 16 residues. V was pared by 0 bases and J by 2 bases, with 5 bases of the junction left unmatched. The germline CDR1 and CDR2 sequences are MNHEY and SVGAGI. CDR3 amino acids: CASSYSASGYTDTQYF. CDR3 coding DNA: TGTGCCAGCAGTTACTCGGCTAGCGGTTACACAGATACGCAGTATTTT.